This T cell receptor (beta chain) was sequenced in a study of OX40 agonist ivuxolimab in advanced cancers. In the study overall: Ivuxolimab, which targeted the costimulatory receptor OX40 (CD134), was an agonistic, fully human IgG2 monoclonal antibody. Intravenous ivuxolimab was administered to patients every 2 weeks at six dose levels: 0.01, 0.1, 0.3, 1.5, 3 and 10 mg/kg. Of the approximately 50 patients in dose escalation, around 19 had hepatocellular carcinoma, roughly 15 had melanoma, 9 had renal cell carcinoma and 9 had head and neck cancer. The dose-escalation cohort was roughly 83% male with a mean age of approximately 60 years, ranging from about 20 to 85. Prior anti-PD-1, anti-PD-L1 or anti-CTLA-4 therapy was permitted, and checkpoint inhibitors had been received by less than 45% of dose-escalation patients. Partial responses were achieved by three dose-escalation patients, of whom one had hepatocellular carcinoma and two had cutaneous melanoma. The purpose of peripheral TCRbeta sequencing was to test whether ivuxolimab changed TCR sequence diversity and led to clonal T-cell expansion. The monotherapy dose-escalation portion (N ≈ 50 patients) of the phase I ivuxolimab trial is reported in the paper.

Worth noting for this clone: Its antigen is unknown. Qualities for individual bases were not recorded, and no much larger clone is one base off.

Genomic DNA was extracted from sorted cells for sequencing of the TCRbeta CDR3 region. The immunoSEQ Assay was used to sequence the TCRbeta CDR3 regions. The table comes from immuneACCESS by way of TCRdb, which keeps in-frame sequences with V and J called. Part of the clones is missing from these tables; in studies checked, under half for an unresolved V gene and the rest for unknown reasons. The sample has roughly 19,000 clones on record, around 76% of them singletons. The ten largest clonotypes hold roughly 20% of the sample. The CDR3 covers 10 residues, taking in both the cysteine and the phenylalanine. Only CDR3 DNA is held: 30 bases, read in frame from base 1. V loses 8 bases of germline sequence and J loses 5 bases, and the interval between the two ends is 4 bases. The germline V gene (reference sequence) specifies LNHDA as CDR1 and SQIVND as CDR2. Patients with a history of autoimmune disease or receiving systemic immunosuppression were excluded from the trial. Peripheral blood for TCR sequencing was collected from all dose cohorts at baseline, on cycle 4 day 1, and on cycle 7 day 1. The samples were drawn from a first-in-human, open-label, multicenter phase I dose-escalation trial of ivuxolimab. Adults with locally advanced or metastatic melanoma, renal cell carcinoma, hepatocellular carcinoma or head and neck squamous cell carcinoma were enrolled in the trial. Before TCR sequencing, CD4+ T cells and CD8+ T cells from peripheral blood were sorted into separate populations.

What the research found in general, with its limitations: On average, CD8+ T cells showed more expanded clones than CD4+ T cells after ivuxolimab. At doses of 0.1 to 3.0 mg/kg, clonal expansion of both CD4+ and CD8+ blood T cells was observed from baseline to week 6. Which antigens the clonally expanded peripheral T cells were specific for was not determined. Low levels of normalized T-cell clonal expansion were also seen in some patients who did not respond. Partial responders in the 0.1-3.0 mg/kg groups had among the lowest normalized peripheral clonal expansion, especially among CD8+ T cells.

This receptor chain uses TRBV19 and TRBJ1-5; the D gene cannot be resolved reliably. The TCR sequence derives from an adult with an advanced solid tumor such as melanoma, head and neck, liver or kidney cancer. The sample was CD4+ or CD8+ T cells sorted from blood, taken in a trial of the OX40 agonist ivuxolimab. The CDR3 corresponds to CASGYQPQHF. The sequenced DNA: TGTGCCAGTGGTTATCAGCCCCAGCATTTT.